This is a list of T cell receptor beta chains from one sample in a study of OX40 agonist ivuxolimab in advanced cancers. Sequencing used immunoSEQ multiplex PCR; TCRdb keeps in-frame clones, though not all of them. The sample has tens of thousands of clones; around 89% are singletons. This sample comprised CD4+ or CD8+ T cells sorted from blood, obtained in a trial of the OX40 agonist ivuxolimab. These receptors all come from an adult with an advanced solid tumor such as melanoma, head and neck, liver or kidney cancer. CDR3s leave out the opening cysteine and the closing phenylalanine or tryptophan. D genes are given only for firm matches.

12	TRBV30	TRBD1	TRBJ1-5	AWRTGGSNQPQH
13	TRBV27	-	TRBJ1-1	ASSSFGILNTEAF
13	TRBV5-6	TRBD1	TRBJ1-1	ASSLPGTVFTEAF
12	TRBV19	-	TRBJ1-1	ASSIGQGNTEAF
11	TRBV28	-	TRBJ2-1	ASSFRLYNEQF
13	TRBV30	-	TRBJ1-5	AWSVGRGSNQPQH
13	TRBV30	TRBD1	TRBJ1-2	AWSLLGTGLYGYT
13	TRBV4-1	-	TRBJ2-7	ASSYNPDGSYEQY
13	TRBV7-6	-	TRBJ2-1	ASSSWAYRYNEQF
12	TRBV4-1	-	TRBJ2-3	ASSQELTLDTQY
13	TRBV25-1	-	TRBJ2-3	ASSEGPIARSTQY
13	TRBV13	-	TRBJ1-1	ASSHGGGMNTEAF
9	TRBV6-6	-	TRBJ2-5	ASSRGETQY
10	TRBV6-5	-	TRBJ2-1	ASSWRGLEQF
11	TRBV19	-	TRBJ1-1	ASSISGATEAF
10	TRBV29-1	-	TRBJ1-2	STEQWGDGYT
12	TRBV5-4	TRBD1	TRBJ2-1	ASSFGQGHNEQF
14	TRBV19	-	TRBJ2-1	ASSNPSASSYNEQF
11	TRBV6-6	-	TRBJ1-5	ASTETSNQPQH
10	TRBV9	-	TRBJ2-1	ASSANSREQF
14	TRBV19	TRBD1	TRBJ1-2	ASSTRTGTGRYGYT
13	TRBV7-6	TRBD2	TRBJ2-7	ASSSLGGGAHEQY
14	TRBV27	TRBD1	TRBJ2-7	ASSRTGAVPIYEQY
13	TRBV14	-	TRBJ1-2	ASSHVPGISDGYT
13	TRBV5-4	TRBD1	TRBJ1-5	ASSPDRAANQPQH
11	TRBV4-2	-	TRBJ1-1	ASSLGGNTEAF
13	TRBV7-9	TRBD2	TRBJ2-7	ASSKSGTSGREQY
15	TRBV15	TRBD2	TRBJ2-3	ATSGVTSGGPGDTQY
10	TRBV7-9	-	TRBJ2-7	ASSLAGAEQY
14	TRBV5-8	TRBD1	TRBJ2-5	ASSLGQDRAQETQY
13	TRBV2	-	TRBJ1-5	ASKRERRINQPQH
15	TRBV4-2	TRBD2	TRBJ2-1	ASSQVLAGHIGNEQF
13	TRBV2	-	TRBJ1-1	ASSEPAARGTEAF
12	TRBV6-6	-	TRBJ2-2	ASSSDRFTGELF
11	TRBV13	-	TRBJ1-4	ASSLGNNEKLF